The 9 T cell receptor beta chains given below trace back to one sample, sequenced in a study of tumor and adjacent non-tumor tissue in lung cancer. This sample's RNA came from whole unsorted tissue. The normal lung tissue was taken more than 3 cm from the tumor edge. TCRbeta libraries were built with three rounds of nested PCR, modified from ARM-PCR. Via MiXCR, TCRdb re-called the multiplex PCR reads, giving one row per CDR3 protein. The table lists about 48,000 distinct CDR3 sequences, 60% to 65% of them singletons, with about 32% in the top ten. The sample was distant non-tumor lung tissue. The receptor source for this set is a woman aged 70-85 years with non-small cell lung cancer.

A note on this clonotype: Being one base from a much bigger clone, this may be a read error. The chain combines TRBV28 with TRBJ1-1, with D unclear. The CDR3 contains 12 residues. Germline loops: CDR1 MDHEN, CDR2 SYDVKM. CDR3 sequence (DNA): TGTGCCAACAGTTTGTGGAACACTGAAGCTTTCTTT. Protein: CANSLWNTEAFF.

In the case of this clonotype: At one of its ends the junction is not consistent with the germline gene, which may arise from a read error. The gene calls are TRBV19 and TRBJ2-2; D possibly corresponds to TRBD2 (5 bases). In germline, CDR1 is LNHDA, CDR2 SQIVND (reference sequence). This CDR3 has 14 amino acids. CDR3 in amino acids: CASSVLADYGEQFF. CDR3 nucleotides: TGTGCCAGTAGTGTATTGGCCGACTACGGGGAGCAGTTTTTT. Filled out from reference TRBV19 and TRBJ2-2, the complete variable domain reads DGGITQSPKYLFRKEGQNVTLSCEQNLNHDAMYWYRQDPGQGLRLIYYSQIVNDFQKGDIAEGYSVSREKKESFPLTVTSAQKNPTAFYLCASSVLADYGEQFFGEGSRLTVL.

The rearrangement uses TRBV20-1 and TRBJ2-1, with 7 bases aligning to TRBD2. The germline CDR1 and CDR2 sequences are DFQATT and SNEGSKA (reference sequence). Unmatched junction bases numbered 3, after V lost 1 base and J lost 6 bases. There are 13 residues in the CDR3. CDR3 in amino acids: CSARVGTINEQFF. The CDR3 bases are TGCAGTGCTAGAGTTGGGACTATCAATGAGCAGTTCTTC.

As concerns this clonotype: No conserved phenylalanine or tryptophan is present at the end of the CDR3, so a read error is the likely explanation. This rearrangement joins TRBV29-1 to TRBJ2-1; 9 bases are a match to TRBD2. Losses at the gene ends were 3 bases for V and 8 bases for J; bases not matched to a gene: 11. CDR3 length equals 15 residues. Looked up from germline, CDR1 is SQVTM and CDR2 is ANQGSEA. The CDR3 reads CSVDTRLADFDEQFY. The CDR3 nucleotides are TGCAGCGTTGACACCCGACTAGCGGATTTCGATGAGCAGTTCTAC.

Concerning this clonotype: A read error may account for a junction end that differs from germline. This chain connects TRBV6-1 to TRBJ2-6; D remains ambiguous. There are 16 residues in the CDR3. CDR1 is MNHNS and CDR2 is SASEGT in the germline V gene. CDR3 coding DNA: TGTGTCAGCAGTCTGGGGTCTAGCTCTGGGGCCAACGTCCTGACTTTC. Translated, it gives CVSSLGSSSGANVLTF.

V and J are TRBV7-9 and TRBJ1-1, with D possibly TRBD1 on 5 matching bases. V was shortened by 6 bases and J by 5 bases, with 13 bases between the two germline ends. CDR3 length: 13 amino acids. CDR1 is SEHNR, CDR2 FQNEAQ, per germline (reference sequence). In DNA form, the CDR3 reads TGTGCCAGCAGACACGGGGGAGAGACTGAAGCTTTCTTT. Protein sequence: CASRHGGETEAFF.

Concerning this clonotype: This sequence may be a read error, since a much larger clone differs from it by one base. The CDR3 nucleotides are TGTGCCAGCACCCCGGGGGGCAGCACAGATACGCAGCATTTT. This codes for CASTPGGSTDTQHF. The rearrangement joins TRBV28 to TRBJ2-3, with D tentatively TRBD1 (6 bases). The better agreement between TRBJ1-5 and the DNA end casts doubt on the J call. The CDR3 is 14 amino acids. The germline gives CDR1 MDHEN, CDR2 SYDVKM.

In the case of this clonotype: Given the absence of the conserved phenylalanine or tryptophan at the CDR3 end, a read error is likely. The chain recombines TRBV7-8 with TRBJ1-6; D is uncertain. This CDR3 is 15 amino acids long. The germline gives CDR1 SGHVS, CDR2 FQNEAQ. The CDR3 DNA follows: TGTGCCAGCTCAGCGGGGAGCTCCTGTAATTCACCCCTCCACCTT. Translating it yields CASSAGSSCNSPLHL.

The chain recombines TRBV10-3 with TRBJ1-2; possibly TRBD1 for D (6 bases). Germline CDR1 reads ENHRY; CDR2 reads SYGVKD. The length of the CDR3 is 14 residues. The DNA for the CDR3 is TGTGCTTCCCATCCGGGACAAAATGACTATGGCTACACCTTC. This encodes CASHPGQNDYGYTF.